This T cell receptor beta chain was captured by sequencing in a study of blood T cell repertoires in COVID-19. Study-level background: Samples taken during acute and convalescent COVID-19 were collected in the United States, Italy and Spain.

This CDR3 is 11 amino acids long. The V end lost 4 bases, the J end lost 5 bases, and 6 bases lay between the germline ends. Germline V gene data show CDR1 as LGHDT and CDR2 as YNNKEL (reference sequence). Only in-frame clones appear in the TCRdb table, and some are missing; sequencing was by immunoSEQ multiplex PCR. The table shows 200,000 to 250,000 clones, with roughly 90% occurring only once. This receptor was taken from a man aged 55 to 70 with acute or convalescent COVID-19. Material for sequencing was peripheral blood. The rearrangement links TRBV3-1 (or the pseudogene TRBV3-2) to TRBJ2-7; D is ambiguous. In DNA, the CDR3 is TGTGCCAGCAGCCGCAGCGACGAGCAGTACTTC. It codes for CASSRSDEQYF.